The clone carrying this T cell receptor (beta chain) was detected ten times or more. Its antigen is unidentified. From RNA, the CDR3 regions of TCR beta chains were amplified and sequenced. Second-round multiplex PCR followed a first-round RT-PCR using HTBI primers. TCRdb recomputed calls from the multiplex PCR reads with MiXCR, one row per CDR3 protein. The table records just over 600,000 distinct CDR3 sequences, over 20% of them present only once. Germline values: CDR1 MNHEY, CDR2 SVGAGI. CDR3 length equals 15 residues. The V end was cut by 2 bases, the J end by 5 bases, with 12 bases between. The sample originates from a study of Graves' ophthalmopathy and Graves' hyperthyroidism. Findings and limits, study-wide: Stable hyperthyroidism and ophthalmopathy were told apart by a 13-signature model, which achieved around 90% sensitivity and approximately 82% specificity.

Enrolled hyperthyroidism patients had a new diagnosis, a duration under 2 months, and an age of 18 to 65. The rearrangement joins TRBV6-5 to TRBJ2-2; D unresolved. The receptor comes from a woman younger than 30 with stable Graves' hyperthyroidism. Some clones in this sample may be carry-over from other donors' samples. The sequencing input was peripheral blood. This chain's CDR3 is CASSYVSLFTGELFF. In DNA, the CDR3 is TGTGCCAGCAGTTACGTTAGCTTATTTACCGGGGAGCTGTTTTTT.